These 10 T cell receptor beta chains came from one sample sequenced in a study of regulatory T cells in long-lasting Graves disease. To make TCR beta libraries, researchers used iRepertoire HTBI primers and Arm-PCR of CDR3 regions. Using its own MiXCR run on the multiplex PCR reads, TCRdb lists one record per CDR3 protein. The sample yields 400,000 to 600,000 distinct CDR3 sequences, about 22% seen once. Stated time point: persistent/refractory GD, antithyroid drugs over 5 years with positive TRAb. RNA isolated from PBMCs was used to make the TCR library. The sequencing here drew on peripheral blood mononuclear cells (PBMCs), taken when the disease was refractory, from a patient treated with antithyroid drugs. The origin of the receptors is a female donor with Graves disease.

This clonotype was counted at least ten times. This chain connects TRBV28 to TRBJ1-1, with TRBD1 identical over 7 bases. CDR3 size: 20 residues. The V gene end was trimmed by 3 bases and the J gene end by 3 bases; junction bases not matched to a gene: 22. The V gene's germline CDR1 is MDHEN and CDR2 SYDVKM. CDR3 protein: CASSFRTSSARQGGDTEAFF. CDR3 bases: TGTGCCAGCAGTTTTCGGACCTCCTCGGCCCGACAGGGAGGAGACACTGAAGCTTTCTTT.

This clonotype has just a few counts. The V and J genes are TRBV5-1 and TRBJ1-6; D unclear. The CDR3 spans 15 residues. Germline V gives CDR1 SGHRS, CDR2 YFSETQ. The germline V and J ends were trimmed by 5 bases and 6 bases, with 15 bases remaining between them. CDR3 sequence: CASRPTPGGNSPLHF. The CDR3 DNA reads as TGCGCCAGCAGGCCGACCCCGGGAGGTAATTCACCCCTCCACTTT.

CDR3 loop: CASSFGLAGSTGELFF. For the CDR3, the DNA is TGTGCCAGCAGTTTTGGACTAGCGGGAAGCACCGGGGAGCTGTTTTTT. The rearrangement links TRBV28 to TRBJ2-2; 12 nucleotides align to TRBD2. Germline-derived CDR1 and CDR2 are MDHEN and SYDVKM. CDR3 size: 16 residues. V shed 3 bases and J 4 bases; nucleotides not matched to a gene: 3.

This clonotype was recorded many times. The rearrangement uses TRBV28 and TRBJ1-5; 7 bases are shared with TRBD1. The ends lost 6 bases at V and 6 bases at J; junction bases unmatched: 5. Per the germline V gene, CDR1 is MDHEN and CDR2 is SYDVKM. The CDR3 is 13 amino acids. The CDR3: CASSRQGSQPQHF. DNA of the CDR3: TGTGCCAGCAGCCGACAGGGTTCTCAGCCCCAGCATTTT. The whole variable domain, filled in from reference TRBV28 and TRBJ1-5, reads DVKVTQSSRYLVKRTGEKVFLECVQDMDHENMFWYRQDPGLGLRLIYFSYDVKMKEKGDIPEGYSVSREKKERFSLILESASTNQTSMYLCASSRQGSQPQHFGDGTRLSIL.

Many counts were recorded for this clonotype. V gene TRBV12-3 or TRBV12-4 combines with J gene TRBJ2-5; D ambiguous. The CDR3 totals 13 residues. The ends were cut back, 4 bases at V and 1 base at J, with 7 bases in the middle. CDR3 residues: CASSSPSQETQYF. CDR3 coding DNA: TGTGCCAGCAGTTCGCCCTCCCAAGAGACCCAGTACTTC.

V and J are TRBV12-3 or TRBV12-4 and TRBJ2-1; tentative D call: TRBD2 (5 bases). The CDR3 contains 16 residues. V was shortened by 5 bases and J by 9 bases, with 23 bases between the two germline ends. The CDR3 nucleotides read TGTGCCAGCAGTGCCTCCGGGAATTCCGCCGGGGTTGAGCAGTTCTTC. This translates into CASSASGNSAGVEQFF.

This clonotype was found a few times. The chain uses TRBV7-2 and TRBJ1-5, with unresolved D. This CDR3 spans 17 amino acids. Germline V CDR1 and CDR2: SGHTA, FQGNSA. Trimming removed 4 bases from V and 2 bases from J, with 18 bases in between. Here the CDR3 reads CASSSLGSGWGNQPQHF. CDR3 bases: TGTGCCAGCAGCTCACTGGGCTCGGGCTGGGGCAATCAGCCCCAGCATTTT.

In this sample, this clonotype turned up many times. The rearrangement uses TRBV7-2 and TRBJ2-5, with a possible D match to TRBD2 (6 bases). The CDR3 spans 15 residues. Trimming pared 1 base from V and 4 bases from J, leaving 13 bases between. Germline V lookup: CDR1 SGHTA, CDR2 FQGNSA. Written as DNA, the CDR3 is TGTGCCAGCAGCTTAGGGGAAGGAGGGATAGAGACCCAGTACTTC. This encodes CASSLGEGGIETQYF.

Remarks on this clonotype: This may be a read error: a much more frequent sequence differs by one nucleotide. The CDR3 does not end in the conserved phenylalanine or tryptophan, so this is likely a read error. This chain's CDR3 is CASSEGTDNYEQYS. The CDR3 DNA reads as TGTGCCAGCAGTGAAGGGACAGATAACTACGAGCAGTACTCC. The chain employs TRBV6-1 and TRBJ2-7; D might be TRBD1 (6 bases). This CDR3 comprises 14 residues. Trimming left V 1 base short and J 3 bases short, with 10 bases between. Germline values: CDR1 MNHNS, CDR2 SASEGT.

This clonotype was recorded at least ten times. The chain joins TRBV20-1 to TRBJ1-1; D remains unclear. This CDR3 has 13 amino acids. CDR1 is DFQATT and CDR2 is SNEGSKA in the germline V gene (reference sequence). V gave up 7 bases and J gave up 2 bases, with 14 bases separating them. CDR3 amino acids: CSGTSHVNTEAFF. The DNA for the CDR3 is TGCAGTGGCACCTCCCATGTCAACACTGAAGCTTTCTTT.